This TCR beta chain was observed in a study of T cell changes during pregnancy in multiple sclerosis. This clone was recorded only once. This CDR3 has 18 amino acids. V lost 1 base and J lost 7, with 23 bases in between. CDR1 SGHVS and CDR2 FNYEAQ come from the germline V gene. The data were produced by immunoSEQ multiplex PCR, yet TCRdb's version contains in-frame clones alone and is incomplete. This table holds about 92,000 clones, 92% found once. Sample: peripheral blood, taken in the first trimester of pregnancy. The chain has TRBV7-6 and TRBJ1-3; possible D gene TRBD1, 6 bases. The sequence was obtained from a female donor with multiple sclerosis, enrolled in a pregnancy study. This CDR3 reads CASSLGSSRGAGRNTIYF. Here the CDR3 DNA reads TGTGCCAGCAGCTTAGGTAGTTCGCGGGGGGCTGGAAGGAACACCATATATTTT.